These 3 T cell receptor beta chains were all obtained from the same sample, sequenced in a study of tissue T cells after allogeneic stem cell transplantation. The data were produced by immunoSEQ multiplex PCR, yet TCRdb's version contains in-frame clones alone and is incomplete. The repertoire includes 17,000 or so clones, 55% to 75% of them detected once, and 0.85% to 0.95% sits in the top ten. The sequenced material came from spleen. The receptor set was obtained from a female BALB/c mouse in good health. This strain has MHC haplotype H2-d.

As to this clone: Gene and germline names: mouse. Sequencing ends 1 residue short of the CDR3 end; the germline J gene provides the rest. This rearrangement joins TRBV13-1 to TRBJ2-7, with TRBD2 matching 10 bases. The CDR3 totals 14 residues. The V segment lost 2 bases and the J segment 3 bases; nucleotides outside the gene matches: 2. Looked up from germline, CDR1 is NSHNY and CDR2 is SYGAGN. CDR3: CASSDDWGVYEQYF. The CDR3 DNA, read in part, is TGTGCCAGCAGTGACGACTGGGGGGTCTATGAACAGTAC.

As regards this clone: Mouse gene names apply. The observed sequence ends 1 residue before the CDR3 terminus, with the missing tail filled in from the germline J gene. This sequence joins TRBV5 and TRBJ1-2, with D unresolved. Trimming took 8 bases from V and 0 from J, leaving 13 bases between them. The CDR3 sequence is 14 residues long. CDR1 and CDR2 (germline): LGHNA, YNLKQL (reference sequence). The sequenced CDR3 bases are TGTGCCAGCGGAGAATGGGCAACAAACTCCGACTACACC. This gives the protein CASGEWATNSDYT. The full CDR3 protein reads CASGEWATNSDYTF.

Details on this clone: Genes and germline come from the mouse. The read falls 1 residue short of the CDR3 end, and the missing part is taken from the germline J gene. The chain carries TRBV17 and TRBJ2-7; 11 bases are a match to TRBD1. The CDR3 is 14 amino acids. Germline V gives CDR1 MNHDT, CDR2 YYDKIL. J gave up 7 bases and V 1 base, and 3 bases lay outside the gene matches. The sequenced part of the CDR3 DNA is TGTGCTAGCAGTAGAGGGACAGGGGGCTGGGAACAGTAC. Its translation: CASSRGTGGWEQY. The whole CDR3 sequence reads CASSRGTGGWEQYF.